This TCR beta chain originates from a study of human T cells and chemical hapten exposure. Trimming shortened V by 3 bases and J by 6 bases, and 19 bases separated the two germline ends. This CDR3 region has 15 residues. Germline assignment: CDR1 SGHRS and CDR2 YFSETQ. MiXCR, run by TCRdb on the RACE reads, gives a single entry per CDR3 protein. The sample contains 300,000 to 450,000 distinct CDR3 sequences, roughly 4.8% of which appear only once. The time point here: patch test 1, 2 weeks after DPC sensitization. Treatment meaning: therapeutic diphenylcyclopropenone sensitization with weekly scalp DPC. Unfractionated whole blood was the source of the extracted total RNA.

The input for sequencing was whole blood, taken in connection with sensitization to the hapten diphenylcyclopropenone (DPC). This sequence was found in a woman between 50 and 59 years old with alopecia areata. Some clones in this sample may be carry-over from other donors' samples. This chain connects TRBV5-1 to TRBJ2-7, with D maybe TRBD1 (5 bases). This CDR3 is CASSSSPQGSGEQYF. The CDR3, as DNA: TGCGCCAGCAGCTCCAGCCCGCAGGGTAGTGGCGAGCAGTACTTC.